This T cell receptor beta chain emerged from a study of cytomegalovirus exposure and HLA in healthy donors. Study-level information: A prior analysis found about 120 million unique TCR beta sequences from 170 million or so T cells. Study results and limitations: Highly shared sequence variants in one cluster were likely a sequencing artifact. Productive rates of about 90% or about 30% were seen for most TCR beta V segments in an earlier analysis.

The V end was cut by 5 bases, the J end by 7 bases, with 20 bases between. This CDR3 spans 15 amino acids. Germline CDR1 is SGHAT and CDR2 is FQNNGV. This PCR relied on a set of 60 Vbeta primers and 13 Jbeta primers. TCRdb's copy holds only in-frame clones and misses some; the assay was immunoSEQ multiplex PCR. The sample shows some 120,000 clones, approximately 75% of them seen only once. Points on this clone: Its antigen is undetermined.

This TCR came from a man aged 30 to 39 in good health and CMV-seronegative. The sample was PBMCs. The chain is built from TRBV11-2 and TRBJ2-5; D possibly corresponds to TRBD1 (6 bases). The CDR3 protein is CASSVRQALRGTQYF. The CDR3 DNA is TGTGCCAGCAGCGTGAGACAGGCTCTCCGGGGGACCCAGTACTTC. Based on the CDR3 plus reference TRBV11-2 and TRBJ2-5, the full variable domain is EAGVAQSPRYKIIEKRQSVAFWCNPISGHATLYWYQQILGQGPKLLIQFQNNGVVDDSQLPKDRFSAERLKGVDSTLKIQPAKLEDSAVYLCASSVRQALRGTQYFGPGTRLLVL.